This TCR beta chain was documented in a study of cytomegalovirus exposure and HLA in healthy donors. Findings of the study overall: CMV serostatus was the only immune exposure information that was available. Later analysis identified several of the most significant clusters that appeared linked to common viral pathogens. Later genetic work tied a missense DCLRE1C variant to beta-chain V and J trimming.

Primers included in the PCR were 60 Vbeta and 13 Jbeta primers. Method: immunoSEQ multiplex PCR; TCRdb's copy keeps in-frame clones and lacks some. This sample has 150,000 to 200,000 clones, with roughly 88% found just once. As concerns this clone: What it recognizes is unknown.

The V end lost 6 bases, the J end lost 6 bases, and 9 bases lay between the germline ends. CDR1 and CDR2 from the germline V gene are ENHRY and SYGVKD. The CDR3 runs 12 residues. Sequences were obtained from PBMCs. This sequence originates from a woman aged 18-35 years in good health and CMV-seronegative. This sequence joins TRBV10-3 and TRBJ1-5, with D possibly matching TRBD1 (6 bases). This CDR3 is CAISVQGQPQHF. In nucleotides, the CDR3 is TGTGCCATCAGCGTACAGGGTCAGCCCCAGCATTTT.